The sequence of this T cell receptor (beta chain) was determined in a study of blood T cell repertoires in COVID-19. Study details: T cells, B-cell-depleted T cells, or PBMCs supplied cDNA or gDNA.

The V gene's germline CDR1 is LGHNA and CDR2 YSLEER. V was pared by 0 bases and J by 3 bases, with 8 bases between. There are 14 residues in the CDR3. Clones were read by immunoSEQ multiplex PCR, and TCRdb kept only the in-frame ones, dropping some. The data contain 150,000 to 200,000 clones, 70% to 80% of them singletons. This receptor was identified in a man aged 60 to 75 with acute or convalescent COVID-19. Sequencing was performed on peripheral blood. The chain joins TRBV4-3 to TRBJ1-1; D is uncertain. The CDR3 is CASSQDGGYTEAFF. CDR3 bases: TGCGCCAGCAGCCAAGATGGAGGGTACACTGAAGCTTTCTTT.